This T cell receptor (beta chain) comes out of a study of shared clonotypes between healthy human individuals. J gave up 4 bases and V 3 bases, and 9 bases lay outside the gene matches. This CDR3 comprises 16 residues. From germline, CDR1 is SGDLS and CDR2 YYNGEE. This clone was recorded only once. Assay: immunoSEQ multiplex PCR; the TCRdb copy retains only in-frame clones and omits some. The table records millions of clones, around 90% of them present only once. The chain employs TRBV9 and TRBJ1-3, with 8 bases matching TRBD1. The receptor's source is a man younger than 35 in good health. Sequenced: naive CD4+ T cells sorted from blood. The subset here: CD45RA+ positively selected. The CDR3: CASSAGQGIMGNTIYF. CDR3 sequence (DNA): TGTGCCAGCAGCGCTGGACAGGGAATAATGGGAAACACCATATATTTT. Filled out from reference TRBV9 and TRBJ1-3, the complete variable domain reads DSGVTQTPKHLITATGQRVTLRCSPRSGDLSVYWYQQSLDQGLQFLIQYYNGEERAKGNILERFSAQQFPDLHSELNLSSLELGDSALYFCASSAGQGIMGNTIYFGEGSWLTVV.